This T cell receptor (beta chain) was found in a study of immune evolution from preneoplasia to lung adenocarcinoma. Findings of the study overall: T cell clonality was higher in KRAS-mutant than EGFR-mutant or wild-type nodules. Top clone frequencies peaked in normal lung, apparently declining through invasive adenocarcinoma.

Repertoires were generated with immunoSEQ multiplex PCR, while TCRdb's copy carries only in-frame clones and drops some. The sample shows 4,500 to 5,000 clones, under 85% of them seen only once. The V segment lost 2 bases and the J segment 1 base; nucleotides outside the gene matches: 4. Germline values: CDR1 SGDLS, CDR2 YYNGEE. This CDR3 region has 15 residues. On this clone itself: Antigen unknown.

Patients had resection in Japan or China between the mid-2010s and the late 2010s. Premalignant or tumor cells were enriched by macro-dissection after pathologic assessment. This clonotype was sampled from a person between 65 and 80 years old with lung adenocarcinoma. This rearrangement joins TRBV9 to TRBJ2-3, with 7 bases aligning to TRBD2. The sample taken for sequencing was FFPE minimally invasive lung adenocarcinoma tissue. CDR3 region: CASSVGGSGTDTQYF. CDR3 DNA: TGTGCCAGCAGCGTCGGCGGGAGCGGCACAGATACGCAGTATTTT.